This TCR beta chain was retrieved from a study of T cell repertoires in cytomegalovirus infection. TCRdb called the reads again in MiXCR, with one record for every CDR3 protein. The table shows around 95,000 distinct CDR3 sequences, with about 29% occurring only once. Worth noting for this clonotype: Antigen unknown.

CDR1 and CDR2 from the germline V gene are SEHNR and FQNEAQ (reference sequence). The CDR3 is 17 residues long. Trimming took off 6 bases at V and 0 bases at J, with 18 bases between the two ends. Sequenced here: CD8+ T cells from cultured PBMCs, sampled from culture after CMV antigen stimulation. The chain joins TRBV7-9 to TRBJ1-3, with D hard to call. This receptor was taken from a human donor in good health (CMV status not recorded). Some clones in this sample may be carry-over from other donors' samples. The CDR3 nucleotides read TGTGCCAGCAGTGGGGATCCCGACGGAAACTCTGGAAACACCATATATTTT. This codes for CASSGDPDGNSGNTIYF.